A single sample is the source of the 25 T cell receptor beta chains below, sequenced in a study of blood T cell repertoires in COVID-19 (dated by TCRdb to about 2020). The library was built by means of the immunoSEQ multiplex PCR assay. The immuneACCESS repertoire file appears here via TCRdb, limited to in-frame rearrangements. These files lack a portion of the clones; in checked studies, under half of the deficit traces to unresolved V genes, and the cause of the others is not known. The sample table holds a few hundred thousand clones, of which around 88% were seen once. The ten largest clones capture over 7.5% of the sample. Sequenced material: PBMCs or T cells enriched from blood (not recorded which). These receptors were obtained from a man aged 40-49 years who had recovered from COVID-19.

The chain joins TRBV28 to TRBJ1-2, with D unclear. The ends were cut back, 6 bases at V and 2 bases at J, with 25 bases in the middle. The CDR3 loop spans 18 amino acids. CDR1 is MDHEN and CDR2 is SYDVKM in the germline V gene. CDR3 sequence (DNA): TGTGCCAGCAGGGGCACCCCATTTGTTTTTGATAAGAACTATGGCTACACCTTC. It encodes CASRGTPFVFDKNYGYTF.

In its sample, this clone was seen once. The chain carries TRBV5-1 and TRBJ2-2, with TRBD2 matching 11 bases. This CDR3 is 15 amino acids long. Trimming at V came to 4 bases and at J to 3 bases, leaving 2 bases not matched to a gene. Per germline, CDR1 SGHRS and CDR2 YFSETQ. The DNA for the CDR3 is TGCGCCAGCAGCGAACTAGCGGGGGACACCGGGGAGCTGTTTTTT. Translating gives CASSELAGDTGELFF.

This chain uses TRBV18 with TRBJ2-2; TRBD1 matches 7 bases. The CDR3 sequence is 16 residues long. Germline CDR1 reads KGHSH; CDR2 reads LQKENI. J was trimmed by 5 bases and V by 4 bases; bases with no gene match: 10. CDR3 in amino acids: CASSLFAGGRTGELFF. CDR3 DNA sequence: TGTGCCAGCTCACTCTTCGCAGGGGGAAGGACCGGGGAGCTGTTTTTT. The variable domain in full, with the rest retrieved from reference TRBV18 and TRBJ2-2, is NAGVMQNPRHLVRRRGQEARLRCSPMKGHSHVYWYRQLPEEGLKFMVYLQKENIIDESGMPKERFSAEFPKEGPSILRIQQVVRGDSAAYFCASSLFAGGRTGELFFGEGSRLTVL.

With regard to this clone: Relative to the germline gene, one junction end is altered; a read error may explain this. The chain has TRBV19 and TRBJ1-2, with 9 bases lining up with TRBD1. CDR3 length equals 14 residues. Germline loops: CDR1 LNHDA, CDR2 SQIVND (reference sequence). The CDR3 protein is CASSTPGTGRTERF. DNA for the CDR3: TGTGCCAGTAGTACACCCGGGACAGGGCGAACCGAACGCTTC. Variable domain in full (rest from reference TRBV19 and TRBJ1-2): DGGITQSPKYLFRKEGQNVTLSCEQNLNHDAMYWYRQDPGQGLRLIYYSQIVNDFQKGDIAEGYSVSREKKESFPLTVTSAQKNPTAFYLCASSTPGTGRTERFGSGTRLTVV.

The chain couples TRBV13 to TRBJ1-3; 8 positions match TRBD1. CDR1 is PRHDT, CDR2 FYEKMQ, per germline (reference sequence). The CDR3 consists of 17 residues. Losses at the gene ends were 2 bases for V and 0 bases for J; bases not matched to a gene: 6. CDR3 in amino acids: CASSLSRGQVSGNTIYF. CDR3 coding DNA: TGTGCCAGCAGCTTAAGCCGGGGACAGGTCTCTGGAAACACCATATATTTT.

The chain recombines TRBV6-6 with TRBJ2-7, with 8 bases fitting TRBD1. This CDR3 is built from 15 residues. J gave up 4 bases and V 6 bases, and 11 bases lay outside the gene matches. Per germline, CDR1 MNHNY and CDR2 SVGAGI (reference sequence). The CDR3 here is CASRDSRTGLYEQYF. CDR3 DNA sequence: TGTGCCAGCAGGGACTCCAGGACAGGGTTGTACGAGCAGTACTTC.

The chain's CDR3 is CASSRGTSGFTGELFF. The DNA for the CDR3 is TGCGCCAGCAGCAGAGGGACTAGCGGGTTCACCGGGGAGCTGTTTTTT. The chain uses TRBV10-2 and TRBJ2-2, with TRBD2 identical over 12 bases. Germline V lookup: CDR1 WSHSY, CDR2 SAAADI. The junction had 6 bases not matched to a gene; V was cut back by 6 bases and J by 4 bases. The CDR3 contains 16 residues.

The rearrangement joins TRBV13 to TRBJ1-2; 8 bases fit TRBD1. Germline CDR1 is PRHDT and CDR2 is FYEKMQ (reference sequence). The CDR3 covers 19 residues. Trimming at V came to 5 bases and at J to 3 bases, leaving 20 bases not matched to a gene. CDR3 DNA: TGTGCCAGCAGCCAACCCTCCCCCACGGACAGGGAGAATCACTATGGCTACACCTTC. It codes for CASSQPSPTDRENHYGYTF.

The J gene is TRBJ1-6, the V gene TRBV4-2, with D possibly being TRBD1 (5 bases). This CDR3 is built from 17 residues. The V gene lost 3 bases and the J gene lost 4 bases, with 16 bases spanning the gap. Germline CDR1 reads LGHNA; CDR2 reads YNFKEQ. The CDR3 DNA is TGTGCCAGCAGCCAGGAGACAGCCTCCGTATATAATTCACCCCTCCACTTT. Translated: CASSQETASVYNSPLHF.

This clone was detected only once. The chain carries TRBV6-2 or TRBV6-3 and TRBJ2-2; no definite D call. Trimming cost V 7 bases and J 5 bases, with 23 bases left between them. The CDR3 runs 17 residues. CDR1 and CDR2 from the germline V gene are MNHEY and SVGEGT. The CDR3 sequence is CASNPILGPDNTGELFF. The CDR3 coding sequence is TGTGCCAGCAACCCGATCCTTGGGCCGGATAATACCGGGGAGCTGTTTTTT.

V is TRBV5-1 and J is TRBJ2-7; TRBD2 aligns across 11 bases. The ends lost 4 bases at V and 4 bases at J; junction bases unmatched: 4. CDR1 SGHRS and CDR2 YFSETQ come from the germline V gene. This CDR3 region has 14 residues. The CDR3 nucleotides are TGCGCCAGCAGCCCGACTAGCGGGGAGTACGAGCAGTACTTC. Its protein is CASSPTSGEYEQYF.

The CDR3 protein is CASSHPPPGQRYNEQFF. CDR3 coding DNA: TGTGCCAGCAGCCATCCCCCCCCTGGACAGCGCTACAATGAGCAGTTCTTC. V gene TRBV3-1 (or the pseudogene TRBV3-2) combines with J gene TRBJ2-1, with D maybe TRBD1 (6 bases). This CDR3 contains 17 residues. Germline V gene data show CDR1 as LGHDT and CDR2 as YNNKEL (reference sequence). V lost 3 bases to trimming and J lost 3 bases, with 18 bases between them.

V is TRBV9 and J is TRBJ2-3, with 7 bases that match TRBD1. With 2 bases clipped from V and 6 bases from J, the junction kept 9 bases outside the gene matches. This CDR3 has 15 residues. Germline-derived CDR1 and CDR2 are SGDLS and YYNGEE. The CDR3 nucleotides read TGTGCCAGCAGCGTCCGGCCCCGAGGGGGCGATACGCAGTATTTT. It is translated as CASSVRPRGGDTQYF.

The chain is built from TRBV2 and TRBJ1-6; a possible D gene is TRBD1 (5 bases). Trimming removed 7 bases from V and 7 bases from J, with 11 bases in between. Per germline, CDR1 SNHLY and CDR2 FYNNEI. The CDR3 is 13 residues long. CDR3 in amino acids: CASNGQMNSPLHF. In DNA, the CDR3 is TGTGCCAGCAATGGACAAATGAATTCACCCCTCCACTTT.

With respect to this clone: The germline gene is not matched at one end of the junction; a read error may be the cause. The chain recombines TRBV2 with TRBJ2-7, with D possibly being TRBD2 (5 bases). This CDR3 has 8 amino acids. The germline V gene encodes CDR1 SNHLY and CDR2 FYNNEI. CDR3 amino acids: CASGGEIF. The DNA for the CDR3 is TGTGCCAGCGGTGGGGAGATATTC.

The gene calls are TRBV5-1 and TRBJ1-1; no clear D gene. The CDR3 covers 16 residues. Germline loops: CDR1 SGHRS, CDR2 YFSETQ. The V end lost 4 bases, the J end lost 4 bases, and 20 bases lay between the germline ends. This chain's CDR3 is CASSPTSITESTEAFF. CDR3 DNA: TGCGCCAGCAGCCCCACTTCGATCACAGAATCCACTGAAGCTTTCTTT.

The chain recombines TRBV7-6 with TRBJ1-1; 9 bases are a match to TRBD1. Unmatched junction bases numbered 1, after V lost 1 base and J lost 1 base. The CDR3 is 15 amino acids. Per the germline V gene, CDR1 is SGHVS and CDR2 is FNYEAQ. CDR3 DNA: TGTGCCAGCAGCTTAGGGGGACAGGGGAACACTGAAGCTTTCTTT. This sequence encodes CASSLGGQGNTEAFF.

The gene calls are TRBV5-8 and TRBJ1-6; TRBD1 aligns across 7 bases. The J segment lost 9 bases and the V segment lost 0 bases, leaving 3 bases of the junction unmatched. Looked up from germline, CDR1 is SGHTS and CDR2 is YDEGEE. CDR3 length: 14 residues. The CDR3 sequence is CASSLGQGASPLHF. The CDR3 DNA sequence: TGTGCCAGCAGCTTGGGACAGGGTGCTTCACCCCTCCACTTT.

The gene calls are TRBV5-4 and TRBJ1-2; D remains ambiguous. This CDR3 is 15 amino acids long. Germline CDR1 reads SGHNT; CDR2 reads YYREEE (reference sequence). Between the trimmed V and J ends, which lost 0 bases and 3 bases, there was a span of 12 bases. The CDR3 loop is CASSLEPTVYYGYTF. The DNA for the CDR3 is TGTGCCAGCAGCTTGGAACCCACAGTTTACTATGGCTACACCTTC.

The rearrangement joins TRBV18 to TRBJ2-3, with TRBD1 matching 9 bases. The ends lost 0 bases at V and 6 bases at J; junction bases unmatched: 4. The CDR3 sequence is 15 residues long. Germline V CDR1 and CDR2: KGHSH, LQKENI. CDR3 nucleotide sequence: TGTGCCAGCTCACCACCTAGCGGACAGGGGGATACGCAGTATTTT. Protein: CASSPPSGQGDTQYF.

This chain links TRBV9 with TRBJ1-2; D unresolved. The CDR3 length is 14 residues. With 3 bases removed from V and 4 bases from J, the gap between germline ends came to 13 bases. The germline V gene has CDR1 SGDLS and CDR2 YYNGEE. The DNA for the CDR3 is TGTGCCAGCAGCGCCCTGGCGACTGGCTATGGCTACACCTTC. Translated: CASSALATGYGYTF. The variable domain in full, with the rest retrieved from reference TRBV9 and TRBJ1-2, is DSGVTQTPKHLITATGQRVTLRCSPRSGDLSVYWYQQSLDQGLQFLIQYYNGEERAKGNILERFSAQQFPDLHSELNLSSLELGDSALYFCASSALATGYGYTFGSGTRLTVV.

This clone was observed a single time. J is TRBJ1-5 and V is TRBV18, with D possibly being TRBD1 (5 bases). There are 14 residues in the CDR3. V lost 4 bases and J 1 base, leaving 8 bases between the germline ends. CDR1 and CDR2 (germline): KGHSH, LQKENI. The CDR3 region is CASSRGGSNQPQHF. The CDR3 coding sequence is TGTGCCAGCTCACGGGGGGGGAGCAATCAGCCCCAGCATTTT.

CDR3 nucleotide sequence: TGTGCCAGTAGCGTATTCGACACCGGCAATCAGCCCCAGCATTTT. This translates into CASSVFDTGNQPQHF. The genes are TRBV19 and TRBJ1-5; the D is unclear. CDR3 length: 15 residues. Trimming pared 6 bases from V and 2 bases from J, leaving 14 bases between. Germline CDR1 LNHDA, CDR2 SQIVND (reference sequence).

This rearrangement joins TRBV19 to TRBJ2-3; tentative D call: TRBD1 (5 bases). The CDR3 is made up of 13 amino acids. In germline, CDR1 is LNHDA, CDR2 SQIVND (reference sequence). Trimming took off 10 bases at V and 2 bases at J, with 13 bases between the two ends. CDR3 sequence: CATRDSYTDTQYF. DNA of the CDR3: TGTGCCACCAGAGACAGCTACACAGATACGCAGTATTTT.

The J gene is TRBJ1-1, the V gene TRBV6-5, with D uncertain. Trimming took off 7 bases at V and 0 bases at J, with 12 bases between the two ends. Germline loops: CDR1 MNHEY, CDR2 SVGAGI. This CDR3 contains 14 residues. The CDR3 DNA reads as TGTGCCAGCAATAAGAGAGGTATGAACACTGAAGCTTTCTTT. Its translation: CASNKRGMNTEAFF.